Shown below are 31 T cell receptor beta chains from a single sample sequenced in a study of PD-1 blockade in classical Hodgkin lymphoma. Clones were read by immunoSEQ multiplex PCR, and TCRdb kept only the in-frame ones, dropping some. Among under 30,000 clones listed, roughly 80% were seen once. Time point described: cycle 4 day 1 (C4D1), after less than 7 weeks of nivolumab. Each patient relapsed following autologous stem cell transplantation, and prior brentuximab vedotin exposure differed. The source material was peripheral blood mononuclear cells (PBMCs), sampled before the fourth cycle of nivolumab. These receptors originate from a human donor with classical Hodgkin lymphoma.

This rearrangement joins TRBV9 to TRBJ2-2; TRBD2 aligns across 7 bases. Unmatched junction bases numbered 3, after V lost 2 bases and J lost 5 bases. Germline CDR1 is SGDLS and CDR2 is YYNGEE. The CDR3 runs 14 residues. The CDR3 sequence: CASSVGGTTGELFF. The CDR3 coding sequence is TGTGCCAGCAGCGTGGGAGGGACGACCGGGGAGCTGTTTTTT.

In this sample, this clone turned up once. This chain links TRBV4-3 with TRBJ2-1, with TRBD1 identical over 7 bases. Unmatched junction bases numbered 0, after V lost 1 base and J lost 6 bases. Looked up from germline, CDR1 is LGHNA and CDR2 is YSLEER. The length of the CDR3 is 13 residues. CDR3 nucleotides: TGCGCCAGCAGCCAAGGACAGGGCAATGAGCAGTTCTTC. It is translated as CASSQGQGNEQFF.

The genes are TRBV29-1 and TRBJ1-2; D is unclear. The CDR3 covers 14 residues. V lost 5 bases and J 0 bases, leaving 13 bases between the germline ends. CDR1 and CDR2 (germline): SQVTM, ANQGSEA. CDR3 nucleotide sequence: TGCAGCGTTAACCCCCGGGGAGCTAACTATGGCTACACCTTC. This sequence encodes CSVNPRGANYGYTF.

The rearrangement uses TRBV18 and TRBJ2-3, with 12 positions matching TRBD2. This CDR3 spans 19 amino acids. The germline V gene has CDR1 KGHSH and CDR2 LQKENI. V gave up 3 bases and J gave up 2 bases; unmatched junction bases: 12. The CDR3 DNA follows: TGTGCCAGCTCACCCGGCCTAGCGGGAGGGACCAAGGACACAGATACGCAGTATTTT. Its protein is CASSPGLAGGTKDTDTQYF.

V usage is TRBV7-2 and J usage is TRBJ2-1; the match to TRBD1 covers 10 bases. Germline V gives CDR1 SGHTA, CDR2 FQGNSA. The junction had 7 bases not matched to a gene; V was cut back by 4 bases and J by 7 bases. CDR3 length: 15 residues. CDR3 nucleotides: TGTGCCAGCAGCTGGGACAGGGGTCGAGAAAATGAGCAGTTCTTC. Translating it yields CASSWDRGRENEQFF.

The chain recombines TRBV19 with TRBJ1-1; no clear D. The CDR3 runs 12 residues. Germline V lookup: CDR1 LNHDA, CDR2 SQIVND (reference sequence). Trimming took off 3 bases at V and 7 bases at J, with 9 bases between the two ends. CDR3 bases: TGTGCCAGTAGTATTTCTGGGCGTGAAGCTTTCTTT. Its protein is CASSISGREAFF.

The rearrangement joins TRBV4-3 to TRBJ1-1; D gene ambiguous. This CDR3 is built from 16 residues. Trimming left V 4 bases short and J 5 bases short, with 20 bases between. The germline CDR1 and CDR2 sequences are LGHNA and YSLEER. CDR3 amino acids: CASSPNTALWDTEAFF. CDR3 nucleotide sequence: TGCGCCAGCAGCCCCAATACAGCCTTATGGGATACTGAAGCTTTCTTT.

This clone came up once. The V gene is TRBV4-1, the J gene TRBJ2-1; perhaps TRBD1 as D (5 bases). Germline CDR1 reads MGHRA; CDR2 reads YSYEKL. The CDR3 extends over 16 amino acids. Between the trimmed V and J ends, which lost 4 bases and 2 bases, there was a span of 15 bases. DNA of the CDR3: TGCGCCAGCAGCCCCGTCGGAGACAGCCCCTACAATGAGCAGTTCTTC. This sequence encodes CASSPVGDSPYNEQFF.

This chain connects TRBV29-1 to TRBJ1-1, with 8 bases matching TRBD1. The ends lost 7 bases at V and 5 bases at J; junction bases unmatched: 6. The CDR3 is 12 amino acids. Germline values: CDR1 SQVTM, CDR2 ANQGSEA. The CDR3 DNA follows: TGCAGCGCCGGGACAGGTGGGACTGAAGCTTTCTTT. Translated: CSAGTGGTEAFF.

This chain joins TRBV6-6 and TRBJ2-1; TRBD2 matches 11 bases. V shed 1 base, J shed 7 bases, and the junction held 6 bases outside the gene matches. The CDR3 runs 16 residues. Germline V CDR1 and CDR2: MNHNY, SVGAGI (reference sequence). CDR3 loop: CASSYWWSSGRNEQFF. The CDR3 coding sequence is TGTGCCAGCAGTTACTGGTGGTCTAGCGGGAGGAATGAGCAGTTCTTC.

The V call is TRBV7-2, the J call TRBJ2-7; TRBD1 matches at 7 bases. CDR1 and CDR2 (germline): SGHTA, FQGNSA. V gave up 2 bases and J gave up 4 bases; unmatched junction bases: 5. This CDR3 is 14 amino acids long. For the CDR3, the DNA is TGTGCCAGCAGCTTAAGGACAGGCCTATACGAGCAGTACTTC. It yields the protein CASSLRTGLYEQYF.

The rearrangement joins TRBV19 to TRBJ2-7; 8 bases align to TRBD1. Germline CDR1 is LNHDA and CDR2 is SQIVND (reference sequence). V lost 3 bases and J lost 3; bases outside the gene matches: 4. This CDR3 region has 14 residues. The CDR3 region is CASSIAGQGYEQYF. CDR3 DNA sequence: TGTGCCAGTAGTATTGCCGGACAGGGCTACGAGCAGTACTTC.

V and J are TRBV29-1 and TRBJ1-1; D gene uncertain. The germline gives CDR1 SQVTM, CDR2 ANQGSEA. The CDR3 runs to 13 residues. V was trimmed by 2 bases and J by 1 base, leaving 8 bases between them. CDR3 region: CSVEMRQNTEAFF. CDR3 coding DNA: TGCAGCGTTGAAATGCGACAGAACACTGAAGCTTTCTTT.

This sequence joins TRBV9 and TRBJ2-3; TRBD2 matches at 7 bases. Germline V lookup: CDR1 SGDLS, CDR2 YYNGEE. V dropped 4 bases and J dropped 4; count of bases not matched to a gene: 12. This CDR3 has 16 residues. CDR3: CASSPGLGLSPDTQYF. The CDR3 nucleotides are TGTGCCAGCAGCCCAGGCCTGGGACTAAGCCCAGATACGCAGTATTTT.

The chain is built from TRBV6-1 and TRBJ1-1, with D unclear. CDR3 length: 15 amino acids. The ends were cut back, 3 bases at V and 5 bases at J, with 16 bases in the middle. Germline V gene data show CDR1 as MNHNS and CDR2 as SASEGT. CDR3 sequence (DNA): TGTGCCAGCAGTGACCAGTGGGTGGGCGGGACTGAAGCTTTCTTT. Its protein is CASSDQWVGGTEAFF.

The DNA of the CDR3 is TGCGCCAGCAGCTTGGTGGGGGGAGCACCCTACAATGAGCAGTTCTTC. Protein product: CASSLVGGAPYNEQFF. V is TRBV5-1 and J is TRBJ2-1; tentative D call: TRBD2 (6 bases). V was trimmed by 0 bases and J by 2 bases, leaving 12 bases between them. This CDR3 comprises 16 residues. The germline CDR1 and CDR2 sequences are SGHRS and YFSETQ. Drawing the rest from reference TRBV5-1 and TRBJ2-1, the complete variable domain is KAGVTQTPRYLIKTRGQQVTLSCSPISGHRSVSWYQQTPGQGLQFLFEYFSETQRNKGNFPGRFSGRQFSNSRSEMNVSTLELGDSALYLCASSLVGGAPYNEQFFGPGTRLTVL.

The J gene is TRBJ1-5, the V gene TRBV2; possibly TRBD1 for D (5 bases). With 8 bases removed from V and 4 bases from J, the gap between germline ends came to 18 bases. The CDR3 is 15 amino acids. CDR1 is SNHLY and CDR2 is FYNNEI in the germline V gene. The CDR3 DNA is TGTGCCAGCTCCGGGCAATCTTCAGGGAATCAGCCCCAGCATTTT. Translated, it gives CASSGQSSGNQPQHF. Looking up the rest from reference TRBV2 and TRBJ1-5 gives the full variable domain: EPEVTQTPSHQVTQMGQEVILRCVPISNHLYFYWYRQILGQKVEFLVSFYNNEISEKSEIFDDQFSVERPDGSNFTLKIRSTKLEDSAMYFCASSGQSSGNQPQHFGDGTRLSIL.

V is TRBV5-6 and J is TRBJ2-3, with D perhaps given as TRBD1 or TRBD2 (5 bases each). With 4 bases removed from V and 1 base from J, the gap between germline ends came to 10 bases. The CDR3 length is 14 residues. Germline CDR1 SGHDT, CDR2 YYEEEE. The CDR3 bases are TGTGCCAGCAGCCGCCGGGACGGCACAGATACGCAGTATTTT. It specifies CASSRRDGTDTQYF.

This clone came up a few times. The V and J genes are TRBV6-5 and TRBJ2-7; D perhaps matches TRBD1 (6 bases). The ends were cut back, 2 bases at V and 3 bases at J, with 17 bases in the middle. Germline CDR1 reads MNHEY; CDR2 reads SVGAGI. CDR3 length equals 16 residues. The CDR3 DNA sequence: TGTGCCAGCAGTTACGGCCAGGGGATGAACTACTACGAGCAGTACTTC. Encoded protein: CASSYGQGMNYYEQYF.

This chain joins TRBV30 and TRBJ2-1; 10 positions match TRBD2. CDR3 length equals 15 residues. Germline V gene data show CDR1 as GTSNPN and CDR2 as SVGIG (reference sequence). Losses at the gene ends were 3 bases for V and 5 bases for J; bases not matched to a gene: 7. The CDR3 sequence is CAWRRGTSANNEQFF. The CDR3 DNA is TGTGCCTGGAGGAGGGGGACTAGCGCAAACAATGAGCAGTTCTTC.

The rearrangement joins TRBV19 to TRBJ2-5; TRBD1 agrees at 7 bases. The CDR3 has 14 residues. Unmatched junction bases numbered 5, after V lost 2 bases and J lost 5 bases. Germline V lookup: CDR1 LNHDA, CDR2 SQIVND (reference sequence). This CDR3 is CASSIRGRGETQYF. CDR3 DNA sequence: TGTGCCAGTAGTATAAGGGGGCGCGGGGAGACCCAGTACTTC.

The CDR3 nucleotides read TGTGCCAGCAGCTTTGACAGGGTGAACACTGAAGCTTTCTTT. Residues: CASSFDRVNTEAFF. The J gene is TRBJ1-1, the V gene TRBV7-9; 7 nucleotides agree with TRBD1. With V trimmed by 3 bases and J by 0 bases, 1 base remained unmatched. CDR1 and CDR2 from the germline V gene are SEHNR and FQNEAQ (reference sequence). The CDR3 is 14 amino acids. The full variable domain, in which reference TRBV7-9 and TRBJ1-1 provide the parts outside the CDR3, is DTGVSQNPRHKITKRGQNVTFRCDPISEHNRLYWYRQTLGQGPEFLTYFQNEAQLEKSRLLSDRFSAERPKGSFSTLEIQRTEQGDSAMYLCASSFDRVNTEAFFGQGTRLTVV.

CDR3 residues: CASSRWGLSYEQYF. Written as DNA, the CDR3 is TGTGCCAGCAGTCGGTGGGGGCTCTCCTACGAGCAGTACTTC. V usage is TRBV28 and J usage is TRBJ2-7; perhaps TRBD1 as D (6 bases). Trimming left V 5 bases short and J 0 bases short, with 11 bases between. The CDR3 contains 14 residues. Per germline, CDR1 MDHEN and CDR2 SYDVKM. Full variable domain (outside the CDR3, taken from reference TRBV28 and TRBJ2-7): DVKVTQSSRYLVKRTGEKVFLECVQDMDHENMFWYRQDPGLGLRLIYFSYDVKMKEKGDIPEGYSVSREKKERFSLILESASTNQTSMYLCASSRWGLSYEQYFGPGTRLTVT.

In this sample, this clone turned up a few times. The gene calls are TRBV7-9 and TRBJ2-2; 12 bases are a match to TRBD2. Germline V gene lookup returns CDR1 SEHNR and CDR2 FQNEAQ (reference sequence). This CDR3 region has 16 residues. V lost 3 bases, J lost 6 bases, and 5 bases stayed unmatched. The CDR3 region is CASSLTSGRGAGELFF. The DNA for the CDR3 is TGTGCCAGCAGCTTGACTAGCGGGAGAGGCGCCGGGGAGCTGTTTTTT.

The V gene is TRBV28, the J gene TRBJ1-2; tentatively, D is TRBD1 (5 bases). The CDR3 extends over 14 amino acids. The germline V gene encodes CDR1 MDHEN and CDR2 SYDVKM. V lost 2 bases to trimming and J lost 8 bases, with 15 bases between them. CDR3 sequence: CASSLAGGWLGYTF. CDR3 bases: TGTGCCAGCAGTTTAGCTGGGGGTTGGTTGGGCTACACCTTC.

The CDR3 DNA sequence: TGTGCCAGCAGTTTGGGAGGAAACTATGGCTACACCTTC. Translated, it gives CASSLGGNYGYTF. V gene TRBV27 combines with J gene TRBJ1-2; D unresolved. V lost 3 bases and J 2 bases, leaving 7 bases between the germline ends. The CDR3 is 13 residues long. Germline lookup yields CDR1 MNHEY and CDR2 SMNVEV (reference sequence).

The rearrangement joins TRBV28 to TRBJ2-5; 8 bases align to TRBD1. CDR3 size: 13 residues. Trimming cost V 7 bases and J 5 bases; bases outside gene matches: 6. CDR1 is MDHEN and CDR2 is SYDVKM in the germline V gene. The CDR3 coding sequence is TGTGCCAGCAACCACAGGGGGAAGGAGACCCAGTACTTC. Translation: CASNHRGKETQYF.

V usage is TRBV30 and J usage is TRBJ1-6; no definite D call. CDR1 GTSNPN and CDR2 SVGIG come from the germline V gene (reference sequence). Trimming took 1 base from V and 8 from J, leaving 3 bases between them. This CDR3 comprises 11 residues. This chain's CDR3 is CAWSAHSPLHF. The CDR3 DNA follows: TGTGCCTGGAGTGCCCATTCACCCCTCCACTTT.

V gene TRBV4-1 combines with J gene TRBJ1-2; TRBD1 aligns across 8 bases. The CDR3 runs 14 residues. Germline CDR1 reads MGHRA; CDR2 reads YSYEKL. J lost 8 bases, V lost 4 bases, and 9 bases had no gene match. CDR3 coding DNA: TGCGCCAGCAGCCCGCCCCAGGGGGCGAGGGGCTACACCTTC. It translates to CASSPPQGARGYTF.

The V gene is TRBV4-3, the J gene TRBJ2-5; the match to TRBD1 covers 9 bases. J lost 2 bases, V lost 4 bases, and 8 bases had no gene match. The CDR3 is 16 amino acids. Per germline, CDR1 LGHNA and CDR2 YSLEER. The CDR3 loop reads CASSRRQGDGQETQYF. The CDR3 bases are TGCGCCAGCAGCCGTCGACAGGGGGATGGACAAGAGACCCAGTACTTC.

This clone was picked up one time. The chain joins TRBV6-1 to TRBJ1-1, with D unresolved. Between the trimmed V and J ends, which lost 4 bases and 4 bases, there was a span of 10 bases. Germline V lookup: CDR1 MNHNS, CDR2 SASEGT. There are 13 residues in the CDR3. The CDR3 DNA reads TGTGCCAGCAGTGTCGTTGTCGGCACTGAAGCTTTCTTT. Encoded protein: CASSVVVGTEAFF.